A single T cell receptor beta chain is shown here with its context. There is no known antigen for this receptor. One base away there is no much larger clone; base qualities are not given. The data were taken from a study of blood T cell repertoires in COVID-19 (dated by TCRdb to the early 2020s). The study in broad terms: Collaborator samples came from the United States, Italy and Spain and covered acute and convalescent phases of COVID-19. The prospective study material was composed of cDNA or gDNA derived from T cells, B-cell-depleted T cells, or PBMCs. Subjects who had been exposed to COVID-19, were actively infected with it, or had recovered from it provided the deeply sampled blood TCRbeta repertoires that made up the dataset. The repertoires were made available in a free public database intended to serve as a resource for research on the immune response to SARS-CoV-2. The samples were drawn from two sources: the first 160 participants of the ongoing ImmuneRACE study, and 1,254 subjects contributed by 6 global collaborators. Nearly every sample came with metadata listing a de-identified subject ID, COVID-19 status, age in years and sex. Where available, HLA class I and class II types were taken from metadata supplied by the sample provider and were not determined by assay-based typing.

TCRbeta CDR3 regions were amplified from genomic DNA using the immunoSEQ Assay, a bias-controlled multiplex PCR. In the authors' own workflow: The number of nucleated cells in each sample was estimated by amplification of reference gene primers within the assay. Sequence reads were collapsed and filtered to measure the absolute abundance of every unique TCRbeta CDR3 rearrangement. For each sample, productive Simpson clonality was calculated by taking the square root of Simpson's diversity index across productive rearrangements. The immuneACCESS repertoire file appears here via TCRdb, limited to in-frame rearrangements. These files lack a portion of the clones; in checked studies, under half of the deficit traces to unresolved V genes, and the cause of the others is not known. The DNA was the basis for D and trimming; V, J and clone size are from that table. This sample is represented by about 90,000 clones; 80% to 85% of them were singletons. The ten largest clones capture around 6.9% of the sample.

Including cysteine and phenylalanine, the CDR3 has 12 amino acids. The CDR3 DNA has 36 bases and is translated from base 1. CDR1 is given as MDHEN and CDR2 as SYDVKM, both from the germline V gene. A distance of 7 bases separates the germline ends of V and J, which lose 5 bases and 2 bases respectively. The investigation overall reported the following: The quantity of clinical and demographic metadata differed by source and by participant and was supplied without curation.

Collaborating institutions collected whole blood in K2EDTA tubes following their own protocols. For TCRbeta analysis, collaborators shipped samples as frozen whole blood, isolated PBMCs, or DNA extracted from either of those sample types. Sequencing input: peripheral blood. The chain is made from TRBV28 and TRBJ2-7; the D gene is perhaps TRBD2, on 6 matching bases. The TCR originated in a man aged 60 to 75 with acute or convalescent COVID-19. The CDR3 region: CASSRGTYEQYF. The DNA sequence is TGTGCCAGCAGTCGCGGGACCTACGAGCAGTACTTC.